This T cell receptor beta chain was sequenced for a study of regulatory T cells in long-lasting Graves disease. Study background: Patients with new Graves' disease had used antithyroid drugs below 3 months.

This sample's time point: newly diagnosed GD, antithyroid drugs for less than 3 months. Construction of the TCR library relied on RNA isolated from PBMCs. Relying on iRepertoire HTBI primers and Arm-PCR of CDR3 regions, the team built TCR beta libraries. One entry per CDR3 protein results from TCRdb running MiXCR on the multiplex PCR reads. Of hundreds of thousands of distinct CDR3 sequences listed, roughly a sixth are singletons. This CDR3 spans 14 amino acids. Trimming took off 2 bases at V and 9 bases at J, with 14 bases between the two ends. From germline, CDR1 is SGHAT and CDR2 FQDESV (reference sequence). This clonotype was detected many times. A further study also used this sample, focusing on T cells in Graves' hyperthyroidism and ophthalmopathy. This second study says: Using the HTBI primer set, a first-round RT-PCR was run on the TCR CDR3.

The starting material was peripheral blood mononuclear cells (PBMCs), obtained at new diagnosis, from a patient treated with antithyroid drugs. This receptor was identified in a man aged 18-30 years with Graves disease. The chain uses TRBV11-1 and TRBJ2-1; a weak D match, TRBD2 (5 bases). The DNA for the CDR3 is TGTGCCAGCAGCTTATTCGGGGTCGGCGGTGAGCAGTTCTTC. This sequence encodes CASSLFGVGGEQFF.